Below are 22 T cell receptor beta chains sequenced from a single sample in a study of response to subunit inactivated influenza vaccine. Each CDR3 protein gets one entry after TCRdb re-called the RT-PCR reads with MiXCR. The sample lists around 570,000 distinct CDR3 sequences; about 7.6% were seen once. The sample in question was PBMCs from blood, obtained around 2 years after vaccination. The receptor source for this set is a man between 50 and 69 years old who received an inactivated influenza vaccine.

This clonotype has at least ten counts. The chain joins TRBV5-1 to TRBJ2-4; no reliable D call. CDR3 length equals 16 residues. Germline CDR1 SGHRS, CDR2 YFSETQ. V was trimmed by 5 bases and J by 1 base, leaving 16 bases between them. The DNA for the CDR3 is TGCGCCAGCAGTTTGACCGCAGGAGCGGCCAAAAACATTCAGTACTTC. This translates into CASSLTAGAAKNIQYF.

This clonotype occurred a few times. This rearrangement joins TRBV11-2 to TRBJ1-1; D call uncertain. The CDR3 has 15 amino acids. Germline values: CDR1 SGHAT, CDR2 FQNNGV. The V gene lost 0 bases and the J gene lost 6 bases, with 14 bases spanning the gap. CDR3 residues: CASSLDRVGGSEAFF. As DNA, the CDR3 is TGTGCCAGCAGCTTAGATCGGGTGGGAGGTTCTGAAGCTTTCTTT. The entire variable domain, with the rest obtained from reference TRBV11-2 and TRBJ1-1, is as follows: EAGVAQSPRYKIIEKRQSVAFWCNPISGHATLYWYQQILGQGPKLLIQFQNNGVVDDSQLPKDRFSAERLKGVDSTLKIQPAKLEDSAVYLCASSLDRVGGSEAFFGQGTRLTVV.

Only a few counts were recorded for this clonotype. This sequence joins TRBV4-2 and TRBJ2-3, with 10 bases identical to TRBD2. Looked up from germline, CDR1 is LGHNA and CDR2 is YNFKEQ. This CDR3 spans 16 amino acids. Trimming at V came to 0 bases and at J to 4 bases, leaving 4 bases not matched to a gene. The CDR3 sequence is CASSQEGSGGADTQYF. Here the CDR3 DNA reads TGTGCCAGCAGCCAAGAGGGAAGCGGGGGGGCAGATACGCAGTATTTT.

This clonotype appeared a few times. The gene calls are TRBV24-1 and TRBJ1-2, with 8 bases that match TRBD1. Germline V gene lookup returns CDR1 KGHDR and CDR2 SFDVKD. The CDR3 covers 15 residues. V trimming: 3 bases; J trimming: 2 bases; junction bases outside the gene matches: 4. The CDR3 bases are TGTGCCACCAGTGATCCCGGACAGGGCAACTATGGCTACACCTTC. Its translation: CATSDPGQGNYGYTF.

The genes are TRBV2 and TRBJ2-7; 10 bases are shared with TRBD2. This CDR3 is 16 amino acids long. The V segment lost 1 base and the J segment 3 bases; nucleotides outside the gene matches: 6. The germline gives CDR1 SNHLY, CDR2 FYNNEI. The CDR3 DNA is TGTGCCAGCAGTGAAGGGCCTAGCGGGAGTATCTACGAGCAGTACTTC. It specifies CASSEGPSGSIYEQYF.

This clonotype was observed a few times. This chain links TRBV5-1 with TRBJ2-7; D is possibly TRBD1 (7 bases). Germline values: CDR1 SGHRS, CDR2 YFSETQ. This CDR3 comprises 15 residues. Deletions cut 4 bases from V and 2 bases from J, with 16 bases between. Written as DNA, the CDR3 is TGCGCCAGCAGCCCAGGGGGGACAGCGACCTACGAGCAGTACTTC. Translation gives CASSPGGTATYEQYF.

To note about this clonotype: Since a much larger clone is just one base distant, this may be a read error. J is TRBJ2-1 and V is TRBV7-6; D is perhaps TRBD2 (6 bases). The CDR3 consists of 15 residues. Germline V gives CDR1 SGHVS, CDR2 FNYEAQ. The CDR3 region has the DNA TGTGCCAGCAGCCGGGTCGGGGGTTCCTTCAATGAGCAGTTCTTC. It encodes CASSRVGGSFNEQFF.

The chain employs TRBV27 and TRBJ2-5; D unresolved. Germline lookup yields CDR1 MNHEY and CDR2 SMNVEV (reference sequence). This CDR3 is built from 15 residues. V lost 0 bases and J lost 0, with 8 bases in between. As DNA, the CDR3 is TGTGCCAGCAGTTTATCGGTGGGGTACCAAGAGACCCAGTACTTC. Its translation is CASSLSVGYQETQYF.

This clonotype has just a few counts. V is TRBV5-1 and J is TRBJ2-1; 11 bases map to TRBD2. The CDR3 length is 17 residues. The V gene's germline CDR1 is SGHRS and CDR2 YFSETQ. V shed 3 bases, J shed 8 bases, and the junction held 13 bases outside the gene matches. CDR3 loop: CASSSLSSGGPVYEQFF. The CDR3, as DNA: TGCGCCAGCAGCTCCCTATCTAGCGGGGGGCCCGTCTATGAGCAGTTCTTC.

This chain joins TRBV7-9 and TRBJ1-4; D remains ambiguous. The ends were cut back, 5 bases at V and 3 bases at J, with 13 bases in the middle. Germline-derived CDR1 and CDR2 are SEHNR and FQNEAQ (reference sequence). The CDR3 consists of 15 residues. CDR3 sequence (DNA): TGTGCCAGCAGCGACCTATCGAGGGCTAATGAAAAACTGTTTTTT. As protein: CASSDLSRANEKLFF. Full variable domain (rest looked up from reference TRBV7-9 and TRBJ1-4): DTGVSQNPRHKITKRGQNVTFRCDPISEHNRLYWYRQTLGQGPEFLTYFQNEAQLEKSRLLSDRFSAERPKGSFSTLEIQRTEQGDSAMYLCASSDLSRANEKLFFGSGTQLSVL.

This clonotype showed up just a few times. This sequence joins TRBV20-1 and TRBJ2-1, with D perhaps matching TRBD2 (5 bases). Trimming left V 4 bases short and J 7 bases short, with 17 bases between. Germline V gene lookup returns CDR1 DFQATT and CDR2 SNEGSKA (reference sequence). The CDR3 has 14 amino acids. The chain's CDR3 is CSANRPGSQNEQFF. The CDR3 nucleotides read TGCAGTGCTAACCGCCCGGGGAGCCAAAATGAGCAGTTCTTC.

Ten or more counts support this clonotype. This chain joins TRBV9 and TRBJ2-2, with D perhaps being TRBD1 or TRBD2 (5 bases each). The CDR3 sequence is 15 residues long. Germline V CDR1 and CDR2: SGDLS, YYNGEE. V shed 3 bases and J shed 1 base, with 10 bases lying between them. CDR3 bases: TGTGCCAGCAGCGCAGGGACCGAGAACACCGGGGAGCTGTTTTTT. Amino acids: CASSAGTENTGELFF.

CDR3 bases: TGCAGTGCCCAGGACAGGAGCCTTTACGAGCAGTACTTC. Translation gives CSAQDRSLYEQYF. V gene TRBV20-1 combines with J gene TRBJ2-7; TRBD1 matches at 7 bases. V lost 6 bases, J lost 4 bases, and 9 bases stayed unmatched. The V gene's germline CDR1 is DFQATT and CDR2 SNEGSKA (reference sequence). The length of the CDR3 is 13 residues.

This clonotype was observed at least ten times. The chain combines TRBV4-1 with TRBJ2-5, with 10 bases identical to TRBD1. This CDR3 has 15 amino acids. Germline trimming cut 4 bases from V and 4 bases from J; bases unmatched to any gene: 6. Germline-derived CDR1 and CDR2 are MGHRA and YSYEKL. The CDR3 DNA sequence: TGCGCCAGCAGCCCTCAAGGACAGGGGGTAGAGACCCAGTACTTC. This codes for CASSPQGQGVETQYF.

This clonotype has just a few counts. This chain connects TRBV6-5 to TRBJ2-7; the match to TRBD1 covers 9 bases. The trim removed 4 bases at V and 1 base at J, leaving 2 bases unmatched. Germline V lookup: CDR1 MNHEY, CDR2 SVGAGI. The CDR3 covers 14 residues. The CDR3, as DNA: TGTGCCAGCAGTTGGACAGGGGCGTCCTACGAGCAGTACTTC. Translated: CASSWTGASYEQYF.

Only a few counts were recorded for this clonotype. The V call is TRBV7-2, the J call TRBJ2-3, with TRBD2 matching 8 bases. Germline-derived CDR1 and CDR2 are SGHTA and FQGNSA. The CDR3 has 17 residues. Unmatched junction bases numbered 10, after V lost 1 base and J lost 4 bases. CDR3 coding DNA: TGTGCCAGCAGCTTAGGCCTCGGGGGGACTAGGGCAGATACGCAGTATTTT. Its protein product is CASSLGLGGTRADTQYF. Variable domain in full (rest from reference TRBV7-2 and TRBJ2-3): GAGVSQSPSNKVTEKGKDVELRCDPISGHTALYWYRQSLGQGLEFLIYFQGNSAPDKSGLPSDRFSAERTGGSVSTLTIQRTQQEDSAVYLCASSLGLGGTRADTQYFGPGTRLTVL.

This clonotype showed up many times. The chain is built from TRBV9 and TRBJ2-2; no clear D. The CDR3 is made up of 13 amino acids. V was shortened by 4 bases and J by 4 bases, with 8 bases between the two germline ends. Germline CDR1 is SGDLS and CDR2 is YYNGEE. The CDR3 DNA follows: TGTGCCAGCAGCCCCCTTACCACCGGGGAGCTGTTTTTT. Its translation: CASSPLTTGELFF.

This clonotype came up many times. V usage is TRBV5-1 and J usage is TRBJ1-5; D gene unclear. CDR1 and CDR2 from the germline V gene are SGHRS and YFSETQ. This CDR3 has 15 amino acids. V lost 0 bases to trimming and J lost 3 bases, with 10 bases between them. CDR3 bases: TGCGCCAGCAGCTTGGACGGCAGCCCCAATCAGCCCCAGCATTTT. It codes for CASSLDGSPNQPQHF.

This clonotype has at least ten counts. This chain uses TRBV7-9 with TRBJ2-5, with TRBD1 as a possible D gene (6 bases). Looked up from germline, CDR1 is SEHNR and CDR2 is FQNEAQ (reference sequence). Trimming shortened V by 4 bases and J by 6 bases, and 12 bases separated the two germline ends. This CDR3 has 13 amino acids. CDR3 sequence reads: CASSSQGRQTQYF. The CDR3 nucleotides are TGTGCCAGCAGCTCACAGGGAAGGCAGACCCAGTACTTC.

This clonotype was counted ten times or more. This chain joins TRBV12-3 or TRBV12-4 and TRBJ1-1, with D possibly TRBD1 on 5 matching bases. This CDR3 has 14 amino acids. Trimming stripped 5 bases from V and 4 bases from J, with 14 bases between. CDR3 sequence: CASSIRLGATEAFF. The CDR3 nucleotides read TGTGCCAGCAGTATCAGGCTAGGGGCCACTGAAGCTTTCTTT.

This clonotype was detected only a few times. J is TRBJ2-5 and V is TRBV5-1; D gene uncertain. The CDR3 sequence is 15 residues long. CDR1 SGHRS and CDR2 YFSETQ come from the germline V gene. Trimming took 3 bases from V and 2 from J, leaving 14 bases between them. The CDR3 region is CASSSRGFGQETQYF. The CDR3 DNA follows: TGCGCCAGCAGCTCCCGAGGTTTCGGGCAAGAGACCCAGTACTTC. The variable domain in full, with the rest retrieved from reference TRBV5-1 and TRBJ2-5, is KAGVTQTPRYLIKTRGQQVTLSCSPISGHRSVSWYQQTPGQGLQFLFEYFSETQRNKGNFPGRFSGRQFSNSRSEMNVSTLELGDSALYLCASSSRGFGQETQYFGPGTRLLVL.

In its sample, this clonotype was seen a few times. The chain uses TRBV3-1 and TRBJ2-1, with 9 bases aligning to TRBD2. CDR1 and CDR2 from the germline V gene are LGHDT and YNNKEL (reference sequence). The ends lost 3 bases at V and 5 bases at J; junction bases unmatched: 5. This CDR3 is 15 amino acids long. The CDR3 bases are TGTGCCAGCAGCCAGATTAGCGGGAGAAACAATGAGCAGTTCTTC. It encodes CASSQISGRNNEQFF.